One T cell receptor (beta chain) is described in this entry. The trim removed 2 bases at V and 1 base at J, leaving 10 bases unmatched. CDR1 is MNHEY, CDR2 SVGEGT, per germline. This CDR3 has 18 residues. This entry comes from a study of blood T cell repertoires in COVID-19. Across the study: PBMCs, B-cell-depleted T cells, or T cells were the source of the cDNA or gDNA that made up the material.

Per the study methods: By means of reference gene primer amplification, nucleated cell counts were estimated. Produced via immunoSEQ multiplex PCR; TCRdb's table is partial and in-frame only. The V and J calls and clone size were taken over from that table, and D and trimming were inferred from the DNA. The table lists a few hundred thousand clones, 65% to 90% of them singletons. The chain has TRBV6-2 or TRBV6-3 and TRBJ1-5; 8 bases match TRBD1. The sequence was obtained from a woman between 50 and 59 years old with acute or convalescent COVID-19. Sequenced sample: peripheral blood. The CDR3 spells CASSYRYPGGASNQPQHF. The CDR3 DNA reads TGTGCCAGCAGTTACCGATATCCAGGGGGCGCGAGCAATCAGCCCCAGCATTTT.